This T cell receptor beta chain comes out of a study of T cells in localized non-small cell lung cancer. Assay used: immunoSEQ multiplex PCR; TCRdb lists only in-frame clones, some missing. The sample lists about 26,000 clones, 80% to 95% occurring once. Comment on this clone: The antigen is undetermined.

Study-wide results and limits: It was uninvolved adjacent lung that showed the highest T cell clonality, exceeding tumor. Out of the top 100 tumor clones, a median 57 were seen in adjacent lung.

This CDR3 contains 15 residues. Germline V gives CDR1 MGHRA, CDR2 YSYEKL. V lost 4 bases and J lost 1; bases outside the gene matches: 4. The material was peripheral blood, obtained before any cancer treatment. This receptor was obtained from an older female donor with stage II squamous cell lung carcinoma. The V and J genes are TRBV4-1 and TRBJ2-7; TRBD1 aligns across 10 bases. CDR3 region: CASSPRTGGSYEQYF. The CDR3 DNA reads TGCGCCAGCAGCCCCCGGACAGGGGGATCCTACGAGCAGTACTTC.